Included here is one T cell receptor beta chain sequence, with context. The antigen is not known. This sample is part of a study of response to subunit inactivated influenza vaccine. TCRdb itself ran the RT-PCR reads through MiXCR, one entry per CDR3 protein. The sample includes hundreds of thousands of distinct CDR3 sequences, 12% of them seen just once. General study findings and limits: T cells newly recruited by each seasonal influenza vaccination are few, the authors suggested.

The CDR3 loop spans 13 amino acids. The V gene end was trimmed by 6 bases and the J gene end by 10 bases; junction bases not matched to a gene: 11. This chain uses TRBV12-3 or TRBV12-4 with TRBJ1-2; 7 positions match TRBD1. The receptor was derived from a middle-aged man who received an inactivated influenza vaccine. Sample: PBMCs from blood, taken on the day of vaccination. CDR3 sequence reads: CASSPGQALIYTF. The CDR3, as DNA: TGTGCCAGCAGCCCCGGACAGGCCCTGATCTACACCTTC.